This TCR beta chain was found in a study of CXCR3-negative and CXCR3-positive naive CD8 T cells. UMI-labeled 5' RACE TRB cDNA libraries were prepared from the cells. TCRdb re-analyzed the 5' RACE reads; it lists each CDR3 protein once, without DNA. This sample carries over 150,000 distinct CDR3 sequences, with around 0.5% going to the ten biggest clones. Study observations and caveats: When CXCR3-positive naive cells were set against CXCR3-negative naive cells, the former had more hydrophobic TRB CDR3s.

On this clonotype: As yet, its antigen is unknown.

The germline V gene has CDR1 SNHLY and CDR2 FYNNEI. CDR3 length equals 15 residues. This clonotype originated in a human donor in good health. Some clones in this sample may be carry-over from other donors' samples. Sequencing was carried out using naive CXCR3+ CD8+ T cells from blood. Subset specified: CD45RO-CCR7+CD27+CD95- naive CD8+ T cells expressing CXCR3 (TNR3+). V gene TRBV2 combines with J gene TRBJ2-1. The CDR3 region is CASRVSVDSYNEQFF. Variable domain in full (rest from reference TRBV2 and TRBJ2-1): EPEVTQTPSHQVTQMGQEVILRCVPISNHLYFYWYRQILGQKVEFLVSFYNNEISEKSEIFDDQFSVERPDGSNFTLKIRSTKLEDSAMYFCASRVSVDSYNEQFFGPGTRLTVL.